This TCR beta chain was retrieved from a study of blood T cell repertoires in COVID-19. The wider study: The United States, Italy and Spain were the sources of the acute and convalescent COVID-19 samples.

Germline values: CDR1 ENHRY, CDR2 SYGVKD. Trimming stripped 0 bases from V and 4 bases from J, with 12 bases between. The CDR3 extends over 15 amino acids. Data came from immunoSEQ multiplex PCR; TCRdb stores just in-frame clones and leaves some out. The sample lists roughly 120,000 clones, 90% seen once, with 3.5% to 4% in the top ten. Followed longitudinally, the Seattle patients had been enrolled during active infection. The sequenced sample was peripheral blood. The sequence derives from a woman between 55 and 75 years old with COVID-19, enrolled during active disease. The chain couples TRBV10-3 to TRBJ1-2, with TRBD1 as a possible D gene (6 bases). CDR3 nucleotides: TGTGCCATCAGTGAGTCCGCAGGGGCCCCCTATGGCTACACCTTC. This translates into CAISESAGAPYGYTF.